This is a list of T cell receptor beta chains from one sample in a study of blood T cells in healthy people across ages. MiXCR, run by TCRdb on the 5' RACE reads, gives a single entry per CDR3 protein. Of fewer than 1,000,000 distinct CDR3 sequences listed, around 43% are singletons. Sequenced sample: blood. These receptors were collected from a man between 60 and 75 years old in good health. Each CDR3 is given with its conserved first and last residue. The order of the fields is CDR3 protein, CDR3 DNA, D gene, J gene, V gene, clone size. The D gene is left open where the match is weak. Rows give clone size only sometimes, using once, few, many, or a class for an expanded clone.

CDR3aa: CASSRDRGVETQYF
CDR3nt: TGTGCCAGCAGCCGGGACAGGGGGGTGGAGACCCAGTACTTC
d_gene: TRBD1
j_gene: TRBJ2-5
v_gene: TRBV7-2
abundance: NA

CDR3aa: CASSRSLNTYNEQFF
CDR3nt: TGTGCCAGCTCACGATCTCTTAACACCTACAATGAGCAGTTCTTC
d_gene: NA
j_gene: TRBJ2-1
v_gene: TRBV18
abundance: few

CDR3aa: CASSTWLGDEQFF
CDR3nt: TGTGCCAGCAGCACATGGTTGGGGGATGAGCAGTTCTTC
d_gene: NA
j_gene: TRBJ2-1
v_gene: TRBV5-5
abundance: NA

CDR3aa: CASSYSSGQGYGQYF
CDR3nt: TGTGCCAGCAGTTACTCAAGTGGACAGGGCTACGGGCAGTACTTC
d_gene: TRBD1
j_gene: TRBJ2-5
v_gene: TRBV6-5
abundance: NA

CDR3aa: CASRSQGYYGYTF
CDR3nt: TGTGCCAGCAGATCTCAGGGGTACTATGGCTACACCTTC
d_gene: NA
j_gene: TRBJ1-2
v_gene: TRBV28
abundance: NA

CDR3aa: CASSVNGGALETQYF
CDR3nt: TGTGCCAGCAGCGTCAACGGGGGGGCCTTGGAGACCCAGTACTTC
d_gene: TRBD2
j_gene: TRBJ2-5
v_gene: TRBV9
abundance: NA

CDR3aa: CASSFYPGTEYNEQFF
CDR3nt: TGTGCCAGCAGCTTCTATCCCGGGACGGAATACAATGAGCAGTTCTTC
d_gene: NA
j_gene: TRBJ2-1
v_gene: TRBV7-3
abundance: few

CDR3aa: CASSQVLAANEQFF
CDR3nt: TGCGCCAGCAGCCAAGTACTAGCTGCTAATGAGCAGTTCTTC
d_gene: NA
j_gene: TRBJ2-1
v_gene: TRBV4-1
abundance: NA

CDR3aa: CASSVAGYNEQFF
CDR3nt: TGTGCCAGCAGCGTAGCCGGCTACAATGAGCAGTTCTTC
d_gene: NA
j_gene: TRBJ2-1
v_gene: TRBV9
abundance: NA

CDR3aa: CSAPGRVRETQYF
CDR3nt: TGCAGCGCCCCGGGGAGGGTGCGAGAGACCCAGTACTTC
d_gene: TRBD2
j_gene: TRBJ2-5
v_gene: TRBV29-1
abundance: few

CDR3aa: CASSPSGQGNTDTQYF
CDR3nt: TGTGCCAGCAGCCCCAGCGGACAGGGAAACACAGATACGCAGTATTTT
d_gene: TRBD1
j_gene: TRBJ2-3
v_gene: TRBV4-2
abundance: few

CDR3aa: CASSWDRPYEQYF
CDR3nt: TGTGCCAGCAGCTGGGACCGACCCTACGAGCAGTACTTC
d_gene: NA
j_gene: TRBJ2-7
v_gene: TRBV7-2
abundance: few

CDR3aa: CASRDRGDQPQHF
CDR3nt: TGTGCCAGCCGGGACAGGGGTGATCAGCCCCAGCATTTT
d_gene: TRBD1
j_gene: TRBJ1-5
v_gene: TRBV6-2/TRBV6-3
abundance: NA

CDR3aa: CASRAGLAGTYNEQFF
CDR3nt: TGTGCCAGCAGGGCCGGACTAGCGGGGACCTACAATGAGCAGTTCTTC
d_gene: TRBD2
j_gene: TRBJ2-1
v_gene: TRBV12-3/TRBV12-4
abundance: few

CDR3aa: CASSPPGGAEAFF
CDR3nt: TGTGCCAGCAGCCCGCCAGGGGGGGCTGAAGCTTTCTTT
d_gene: TRBD1
j_gene: TRBJ1-1
v_gene: TRBV7-9
abundance: once

CDR3aa: CASSPPIDPRSETQYF
CDR3nt: TGTGCCAGCTCACCACCGATCGACCCCAGGTCGGAGACCCAGTACTTC
d_gene: NA
j_gene: TRBJ2-5
v_gene: TRBV18
abundance: NA

CDR3aa: CASSVRSSGELFF
CDR3nt: TGTGCCAGCAGCGTTCGGTCATCCGGGGAGCTGTTTTTT
d_gene: NA
j_gene: TRBJ2-2
v_gene: TRBV9
abundance: NA

CDR3aa: CASSYTRTGSYEQYF
CDR3nt: TGTGCCAGCAGTTACACCAGGACAGGGTCCTACGAGCAGTACTTC
d_gene: TRBD1
j_gene: TRBJ2-7
v_gene: TRBV6-5
abundance: NA

CDR3aa: CASSHGGVDSNQPQHF
CDR3nt: TGTGCCAGCAGCCACGGGGGGGTCGATAGCAATCAGCCCCAGCATTTT
d_gene: NA
j_gene: TRBJ1-5
v_gene: TRBV6-6
abundance: few

CDR3aa: CASSPRSSGGNEQFF
CDR3nt: TGTGCCAGCTCACCACGGTCTAGCGGGGGCAATGAGCAGTTCTTC
d_gene: TRBD2
j_gene: TRBJ2-1
v_gene: TRBV18
abundance: NA

CDR3aa: CASSYDNRDYEQYF
CDR3nt: TGTGCCAGCAGTTACGACAATCGAGACTACGAGCAGTACTTC
d_gene: NA
j_gene: TRBJ2-7
v_gene: TRBV6-6
abundance: NA

CDR3aa: CASSFSGGNNEQFF
CDR3nt: TGTGCCAGCAGCTTCAGCGGGGGGAACAATGAGCAGTTCTTC
d_gene: TRBD2
j_gene: TRBJ2-1
v_gene: TRBV11-2
abundance: NA

CDR3aa: CASSYHGLAHAYEQYF
CDR3nt: TGTGCCAGCAGTTACCACGGACTAGCGCATGCCTACGAGCAGTACTTC
d_gene: TRBD2
j_gene: TRBJ2-7
v_gene: TRBV6-5
abundance: NA

CDR3aa: CASSSMAGYYEQYF
CDR3nt: TGTGCCAGCAGTTCCATGGCGGGTTACTACGAGCAGTACTTC
d_gene: NA
j_gene: TRBJ2-7
v_gene: TRBV6-2/TRBV6-3
abundance: NA

CDR3aa: CASSLLGSPGLAEQETQYF
CDR3nt: TGTGCCAGCAGCCTACTGGGGTCGCCGGGACTAGCGGAACAAGAGACCCAGTACTTC
d_gene: TRBD2
j_gene: TRBJ2-5
v_gene: TRBV3-1
abundance: NA

CDR3aa: CSARDTGFEQYF
CDR3nt: TGCAGTGCTAGAGATACAGGGTTTGAGCAGTACTTC
d_gene: NA
j_gene: TRBJ2-5
v_gene: TRBV20-1
abundance: few

CDR3aa: CASKLAGDTQYF
CDR3nt: TGTGCCAGCAAACTAGCGGGGGATACGCAGTATTTT
d_gene: TRBD2
j_gene: TRBJ2-3
v_gene: TRBV2
abundance: NA

CDR3aa: CASSLALGMKQETQYF
CDR3nt: TGTGCCAGCAGCTTAGCGTTAGGGATGAAACAAGAGACCCAGTACTTC
d_gene: NA
j_gene: TRBJ2-5
v_gene: TRBV7-2
abundance: few

CDR3aa: CASSRGTINTGELFF
CDR3nt: TGCGCCAGCAGTCGAGGGACAATTAACACCGGGGAGCTGTTTTTT
d_gene: NA
j_gene: TRBJ2-2
v_gene: TRBV5-1
abundance: NA

CDR3aa: CSANRAGYSNQPQHF
CDR3nt: TGCAGTGCTAACAGGGCGGGCTATAGCAATCAGCCCCAGCATTTT
d_gene: NA
j_gene: TRBJ1-5
v_gene: TRBV20-1
abundance: NA

CDR3aa: CASSSTPYPRGLSYEQYF
CDR3nt: TGCGCCAGCAGCTCCACCCCTTACCCCAGGGGGCTTTCCTACGAGCAGTACTTC
d_gene: TRBD1
j_gene: TRBJ2-7
v_gene: TRBV5-1
abundance: NA

CDR3aa: CASPGRLYGYTF
CDR3nt: TGCGCCAGCCCGGGACGCCTTTATGGCTACACCTTC
d_gene: NA
j_gene: TRBJ1-2
v_gene: TRBV10-1
abundance: few

CDR3aa: CASSDGRGIDTQYF
CDR3nt: TGTGCCAGCAGCGACGGACGGGGGATAGATACGCAGTATTTT
d_gene: NA
j_gene: TRBJ2-3
v_gene: TRBV6-5
abundance: NA

CDR3aa: CASSLAADTQYF
CDR3nt: TGCGCCAGCAGCTTGGCCGCAGATACGCAGTATTTT
d_gene: NA
j_gene: TRBJ2-3
v_gene: TRBV5-1
abundance: many

CDR3aa: CASSNLAGNNERFF
CDR3nt: TGTGCCAGTAGTAATCTAGCGGGGAACAATGAGCGGTTCTTC
d_gene: TRBD2
j_gene: TRBJ2-1
v_gene: TRBV19
abundance: once

CDR3aa: CASSLGVRGYGYTF
CDR3nt: TGCGCCAGCAGCCTGGGGGTCAGGGGCTATGGCTACACCTTC
d_gene: NA
j_gene: TRBJ1-2
v_gene: TRBV5-1
abundance: NA

CDR3aa: CSARISTRTQYF
CDR3nt: TGCAGTGCTAGGATTTCAACGAGAACCCAGTACTTC
d_gene: NA
j_gene: TRBJ2-7
v_gene: TRBV20-1
abundance: NA

CDR3aa: CASSVEDGSQTQYF
CDR3nt: TGCGCCAGCAGCGTAGAGGATGGCTCGCAGACCCAGTACTTC
d_gene: NA
j_gene: TRBJ2-5
v_gene: TRBV9
abundance: NA

CDR3aa: CASSSRLNPGQGAQGTEAFF
CDR3nt: TGTGCCAGCAGCTCCCGACTTAACCCGGGACAGGGGGCTCAGGGCACTGAAGCTTTCTTT
d_gene: TRBD1
j_gene: TRBJ1-1
v_gene: TRBV7-4
abundance: NA

CDR3aa: CASSVELGVGSYNEQFF
CDR3nt: TGTGCCAGCAGCGTAGAGTTGGGCGTAGGATCCTACAATGAGCAGTTCTTC
d_gene: NA
j_gene: TRBJ2-1
v_gene: TRBV9
abundance: NA

CDR3aa: CASSGAGGRQETQYF
CDR3nt: TGTGCCAGCAGTGGGGCAGGGGGAAGGCAAGAGACCCAGTACTTC
d_gene: TRBD1
j_gene: TRBJ2-5
v_gene: TRBV25-1
abundance: NA

CDR3aa: CASSSEGLSSYEQYF
CDR3nt: TGTGCCAGCAGCTCGGAAGGGCTAAGCTCCTACGAGCAGTACTTC
d_gene: NA
j_gene: TRBJ2-7
v_gene: TRBV7-8
abundance: NA

CDR3aa: CASSEAGTQAEAFF
CDR3nt: TGTGCCAGCAGTGAAGCCGGGACTCAGGCTGAAGCTTTCTTT
d_gene: NA
j_gene: TRBJ1-1
v_gene: TRBV25-1
abundance: NA

CDR3aa: CATLQKSGQPQHF
CDR3nt: TGTGCCACCCTGCAGAAATCTGGTCAGCCCCAGCATTTT
d_gene: NA
j_gene: TRBJ1-5
v_gene: TRBV6-6
abundance: NA

CDR3aa: CASSLALLPYEQYF
CDR3nt: TGTGCCAGCAGCTTGGCCCTACTACCCTACGAGCAGTACTTC
d_gene: NA
j_gene: TRBJ2-7
v_gene: TRBV5-6
abundance: NA

CDR3aa: CAWKYDQGATGELFF
CDR3nt: TGTGCCTGGAAATACGACCAGGGGGCGACCGGGGAGCTGTTTTTT
d_gene: TRBD1
j_gene: TRBJ2-2
v_gene: TRBV30
abundance: NA

CDR3aa: CASSEAAGTVEGYTF
CDR3nt: TGTGCCAGCAGTGAAGCGGCGGGGACAGTGGAGGGCTACACCTTC
d_gene: TRBD1
j_gene: TRBJ1-2
v_gene: TRBV6-1
abundance: NA

CDR3aa: CASSVGDSYSYEQYF
CDR3nt: TGTGCCAGCAGCGTCGGGGACTCCTACTCCTACGAGCAGTACTTC
d_gene: NA
j_gene: TRBJ2-7
v_gene: TRBV9
abundance: many

CDR3aa: CATSDRTKNNEQFF
CDR3nt: TGTGCCACCAGCGACAGGACCAAAAACAATGAGCAGTTCTTC
d_gene: NA
j_gene: TRBJ2-1
v_gene: TRBV24-1
abundance: once

CDR3aa: CASSIRDTSLLGLYEQYF
CDR3nt: TGTGCCAGCAGCATCAGGGATACTTCTCTTTTAGGACTCTACGAGCAGTACTTC
d_gene: NA
j_gene: TRBJ2-7
v_gene: TRBV6-1
abundance: few

CDR3aa: CASSLEEYSNQPQHF
CDR3nt: TGTGCCAGCAGCTTAGAGGAGTATAGCAATCAGCCCCAGCATTTT
d_gene: NA
j_gene: TRBJ1-5
v_gene: TRBV7-8
abundance: few

CDR3aa: CSAPGPEAFF
CDR3nt: TGCAGTGCTCCGGGCCCAGAGGCGTTCTTC
d_gene: NA
j_gene: TRBJ2-1
v_gene: TRBV20-1
abundance: NA

CDR3aa: CAISDRGSRDQPQHF
CDR3nt: TGTGCCATCAGTGACAGGGGTTCGCGTGATCAGCCCCAGCATTTT
d_gene: NA
j_gene: TRBJ1-5
v_gene: TRBV10-3
abundance: NA

CDR3aa: CASADRGPYEQYF
CDR3nt: TGTGCCAGCGCCGACAGGGGACCTTACGAGCAGTACTTC
d_gene: TRBD1
j_gene: TRBJ2-7
v_gene: TRBV9
abundance: NA

CDR3aa: CARSPKGIRWETQYF
CDR3nt: TGCGCCCGCAGCCCCAAGGGGATAAGGTGGGAGACCCAGTACTTC
d_gene: NA
j_gene: TRBJ2-5
v_gene: TRBV5-1
abundance: NA

CDR3aa: CASSAMRGGGDEQFF
CDR3nt: TGTGCCAGCAGCGCCATGAGGGGGGGCGGCGATGAGCAGTTCTTC
d_gene: NA
j_gene: TRBJ2-1
v_gene: TRBV11-2
abundance: few